This is a list of T cell receptor beta chains from one sample in a study of T-cell reconstitution after alpha-beta-depleted transplantation in children. Using its own MiXCR run on the PCR reads, TCRdb lists one record per CDR3 protein. This table has approximately 390,000 distinct CDR3 sequences, roughly 10% appearing once. This sample comprised PBMCs from the stem cell graft donor, obtained from the stem cell graft. All receptors derive from a human donor who donated a stem cell graft to a child with acute myeloid leukemia. The CDR3 runs from the conserved cysteine through the conserved F or W. A D gene is named only where the DNA matches it firmly. The size field is filled for only some rows; it gives once, few, many or a size class.

TRBV27	-	-	TRBJ1-3	CASSLRRGSGNTIYF	TGTGCCAGCAGTTTAAGGAGGGGGTCTGGAAACACCATATATTTT
TRBV4-2	TRBD1	few	TRBJ1-5	CASSQAAGTGNHQPQHF	TGTGCCAGCAGCCAAGCCGCCGGGACAGGGAACCATCAGCCCCAGCATTTT
TRBV10-3	-	many	TRBJ2-7	CAIADGTSYEQYF	TGTGCCATCGCCGACGGGACCTCCTACGAGCAGTACTTC
TRBV2	-	-	TRBJ1-1	CASIRDTGITEAFF	TGTGCCAGCATCCGGGACACTGGCATTACTGAAGCTTTCTTT
TRBV4-1	-	few	TRBJ2-1	CASSQEVGTDNEQFF	TGCGCCAGCAGCCAAGAAGTCGGGACCGACAATGAGCAGTTCTTC
TRBV20-1	TRBD1	-	TRBJ2-7	CSAPGTGNYEQYF	TGCAGTGCTCCCGGGACAGGGAACTACGAGCAGTACTTC
TRBV20-1	-	few	TRBJ2-5	CSADQETQYF	TGCAGTGCTGACCAAGAGACCCAGTACTTC
TRBV2	TRBD2	few	TRBJ2-1	CASSGPPSGRGYEQFF	TGTGCCAGCAGTGGCCCCCCTAGCGGGAGGGGGTATGAGCAGTTCTTC
TRBV10-3	-	few	TRBJ2-7	CAISEIRNTYEQYF	TGTGCCATCAGTGAGATTAGGAACACCTACGAGCAGTACTTC
TRBV20-1	TRBD2	-	TRBJ2-5	CSAPGLAGGQGETQYF	TGCAGTGCTCCCGGACTAGCGGGAGGTCAGGGGGAGACCCAGTACTTC
TRBV12-3/TRBV12-4	TRBD2	many	TRBJ2-4	CASSPRLADKTTWENIQYF	TGTGCCAGCAGTCCCAGACTAGCGGACAAAACGACCTGGGAAAACATTCAGTACTTC
TRBV5-5	TRBD1	-	TRBJ1-1	CASSSGQGARLTEAFF	TGTGCCAGCAGCTCGGGACAGGGGGCTAGGTTGACTGAAGCTTTCTTT
TRBV7-8	-	many	TRBJ2-1	CASSAELQSYNEQFF	TGTGCCAGCAGCGCTGAGCTCCAATCTTACAATGAGCAGTTCTTC
TRBV27	-	-	TRBJ1-1	CASSLRDTVNTEAFF	TGTGCCAGCAGTTTAAGGGACACCGTGAACACTGAAGCTTTCTTT
TRBV20-1	-	many	TRBJ2-7	CSARDLNYEQYF	TGCAGTGCTAGAGACCTAAACTACGAGCAGTACTTC
TRBV5-6	TRBD1	few	TRBJ2-4	CASSLAGGDRNIQYF	TGTGCCAGCAGCTTGGCAGGGGGTGATAGAAACATTCAGTACTTC
TRBV10-3	-	few	TRBJ2-2	CAISQSGELFF	TGTGCCATCAGTCAGTCTGGGGAGCTGTTTTTT
TRBV29-1	-	-	TRBJ2-6	CSVGPDNSGANVLTF	TGCAGCGTTGGGCCAGACAACTCTGGGGCCAACGTCCTGACTTTC
TRBV5-1	-	many	TRBJ2-4	CASSLSTAKNIQYF	TGCGCCAGCAGCTTGAGTACAGCCAAAAACATTCAGTACTTC
TRBV7-2	-	many	TRBJ2-5	CASSRRVQETQYF	TGTGCCAGCAGCCGGAGGGTCCAAGAGACCCAGTACTTC
TRBV10-3	TRBD2	few	TRBJ2-2	CAMKSSGPGELFF	TGTGCCATGAAATCTAGCGGCCCCGGGGAGCTGTTTTTT
TRBV5-1	-	-	TRBJ2-7	CASSPDGGGSYEQYF	TGCGCCAGCAGTCCGGACGGCGGCGGGTCCTACGAGCAGTACTTC
TRBV12-3/TRBV12-4	-	-	TRBJ1-2	CASSLAPETAAFYGYTF	TGTGCCAGCAGTTTAGCTCCCGAGACAGCAGCCTTCTATGGCTACACCTTC
TRBV5-6	-	few	TRBJ1-5	CASTLLGRAEPQHF	TGTGCCAGCACCCTATTGGGGAGGGCGGAACCCCAGCATTTT
TRBV4-2	-	many	TRBJ1-2	CASSQMARDNGYTF	TGTGCCAGCAGCCAAATGGCCAGGGATAATGGCTACACCTTC
TRBV5-8	-	few	TRBJ1-5	CASSLAGANQPQHF	TGTGCCAGCAGCTTGGCGGGGGCTAATCAGCCCCAGCATTTT
TRBV9	-	-	TRBJ1-2	CASSVGTGYNYGYTF	TGTGCCAGCAGCGTAGGCACAGGTTATAACTATGGCTACACCTTC
TRBV27	TRBD2	many	TRBJ2-6	CASSFTGTNGANVLTF	TGTGCCAGCAGTTTTACCGGGACTAATGGGGCCAACGTCCTGACTTTC
TRBV5-4	-	-	TRBJ2-3	CASSFGRMGGDTQYF	TGTGCCAGCAGCTTTGGGCGGATGGGGGGAGATACGCAGTATTTT
TRBV7-6	TRBD2	-	TRBJ2-2	CASTPVFLAGNANTGELFF	TGTGCCAGCACCCCGGTCTTTTTAGCGGGGAACGCGAACACCGGGGAGCTGTTTTTT
TRBV6-2/TRBV6-3	TRBD1	many	TRBJ1-5	CASRHPGQGVNQPQHF	TGTGCCAGCAGGCATCCGGGACAGGGGGTCAATCAGCCCCAGCATTTT
TRBV6-5	-	few	TRBJ1-2	CASSNMQVAYGYTF	TGTGCCAGCAGCAATATGCAGGTGGCCTATGGCTACACCTTC
TRBV7-9	-	few	TRBJ2-5	CASTGSRETQYF	TGTGCCAGCACAGGGAGTAGAGAGACCCAGTACTTC
TRBV5-1	TRBD1	-	TRBJ2-5	CASSGRQGQETHYF	TGCGCCAGCAGCGGCAGACAGGGCCAAGAGACCCACTACTTC
TRBV9	-	many	TRBJ1-4	CASSVANGQGVTEKLFF	TGTGCCAGCAGCGTAGCTAACGGGCAGGGCGTTACCGAAAAACTGTTTTTT
TRBV20-1	-	few	TRBJ1-1	CSAPKGGFNTEAFF	TGCAGTGCCCCCAAGGGGGGGTTCAACACTGAAGCTTTCTTT
TRBV11-1	-	-	TRBJ2-3	CASSLGGIHTDTQYF	TGTGCCAGCAGCTTAGGAGGGATACATACAGATACGCAGTATTTT
TRBV15	-	few	TRBJ1-1	CATSRAGSAGTEAFF	TGTGCCACCAGCAGAGCAGGCAGTGCGGGCACTGAAGCTTTCTTT
TRBV29-1	TRBD1	-	TRBJ1-1	CSVVSGTVNTEAFF	TGCAGCGTTGTCTCCGGGACAGTGAACACTGAAGCTTTCTTT
TRBV5-1	TRBD2	few	TRBJ2-1	CASSLENPAGVYNEQFF	TGCGCCAGCAGCTTGGAGAATCCAGCGGGGGTCTACAATGAGCAGTTCTTC
TRBV9	-	-	TRBJ2-5	CASSPLGRLATETQYF	TGTGCCAGCAGCCCCCTTGGCAGGCTAGCGACCGAGACCCAGTACTTC
TRBV29-1	-	few	TRBJ2-2	CSGRDSNTGELFF	TGCAGCGGACGGGACTCGAACACCGGGGAGCTGTTTTTT
TRBV27	-	-	TRBJ2-3	CASSLFGRDYTQYF	TGTGCCAGCAGTTTGTTCGGCAGGGATTATACGCAGTATTTT
TRBV7-6	-	-	TRBJ2-7	CASSQDAGLDEQYF	TGTGCCAGCAGCCAAGACGCGGGTTTAGACGAGCAGTACTTC
TRBV7-2	TRBD1	-	TRBJ1-5	CASSLITGDQPQHF	TGTGCCAGCAGCTTAATAACAGGGGATCAGCCCCAGCATTTT
TRBV4-3	TRBD2	-	TRBJ2-7	CASSQLGTTSGRLSEQYF	TGCGCCAGCAGCCAATTAGGGACCACTAGCGGGAGATTAAGCGAGCAGTACTTC
TRBV7-2	TRBD2	few	TRBJ2-1	CASSLGLAGGSEQFF	TGTGCCAGCAGCTTAGGACTAGCGGGGGGGAGTGAGCAGTTCTTC
TRBV4-3	-	-	TRBJ2-7	CASSQQEGNEQYF	TGCGCCAGCAGCCAACAGGAGGGGAACGAGCAGTACTTC
TRBV9	TRBD2	-	TRBJ2-3	CASSARGADTQYF	TGTGCCAGCAGCGCCCGGGGGGCAGATACGCAGTATTTT
TRBV20-1	-	-	TRBJ1-2	CSARDDGGYGGYTF	TGCAGTGCTAGAGATGACGGGGGGTACGGTGGCTACACCTTC
TRBV6-1	-	-	TRBJ2-7	CASSVPLGDGRHEQYF	TGTGCCAGCAGTGTACCTTTAGGGGACGGCCGGCACGAGCAGTACTTC
TRBV20-1	-	-	TRBJ2-7	CSARDISGSAYEQYF	TGCAGTGCTAGGGATATTTCGGGGTCCGCCTACGAGCAGTACTTC
TRBV4-1	-	few	TRBJ1-2	CASSQTEALSSLGYTF	TGCGCCAGCAGCCAAACCGAGGCACTATCGTCACTTGGCTACACCTTC
TRBV20-1	TRBD1	few	TRBJ1-2	CSARTRSNTGVGNYGYTF	TGCAGTGCTAGAACCCGAAGCAATACAGGGGTGGGTAACTATGGCTACACCTTC
TRBV20-1	-	-	TRBJ2-5	CSARGVDETQYF	TGCAGTGCTAGAGGTGTGGACGAGACCCAGTACTTC
TRBV7-2	TRBD1	few	TRBJ2-5	CASSSTGTGQETQYF	TGTGCCAGCAGCTCTACGGGGACAGGCCAAGAGACCCAGTACTTC
TRBV15	TRBD2	many	TRBJ2-1	CATSSLLGSGRINEQFF	TGTGCCACCAGCAGCCTTCTGGGGAGCGGGAGGATTAACGAGCAGTTCTTC
TRBV12-3/TRBV12-4	TRBD2	-	TRBJ2-1	CASAAGLAGGPYNEQFF	TGTGCCAGCGCGGCAGGGTTAGCGGGGGGTCCTTACAATGAGCAGTTCTTC
TRBV20-1	-	many	TRBJ2-1	CSAKDSAPYNEQFF	TGCAGTGCTAAAGATTCTGCCCCTTACAATGAGCAGTTCTTC
TRBV7-2	-	-	TRBJ2-1	CASSSPIPGEQFF	TGTGCCAGCAGCTCCCCAATTCCGGGTGAGCAGTTCTTC